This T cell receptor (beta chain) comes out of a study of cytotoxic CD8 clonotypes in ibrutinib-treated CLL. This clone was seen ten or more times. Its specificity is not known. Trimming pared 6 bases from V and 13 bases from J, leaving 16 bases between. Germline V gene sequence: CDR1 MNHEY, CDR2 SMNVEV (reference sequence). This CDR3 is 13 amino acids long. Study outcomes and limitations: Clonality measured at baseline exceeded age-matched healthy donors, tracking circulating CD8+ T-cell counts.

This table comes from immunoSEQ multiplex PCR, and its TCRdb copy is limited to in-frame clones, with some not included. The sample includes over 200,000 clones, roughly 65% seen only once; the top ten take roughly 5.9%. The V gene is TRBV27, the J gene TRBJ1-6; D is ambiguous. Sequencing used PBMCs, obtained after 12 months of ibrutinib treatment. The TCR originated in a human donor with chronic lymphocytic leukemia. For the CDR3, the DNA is TGTGCCAGCAGACCCACCCCGATTGGGCCCCTCCACTTT. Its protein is CASRPTPIGPLHF.